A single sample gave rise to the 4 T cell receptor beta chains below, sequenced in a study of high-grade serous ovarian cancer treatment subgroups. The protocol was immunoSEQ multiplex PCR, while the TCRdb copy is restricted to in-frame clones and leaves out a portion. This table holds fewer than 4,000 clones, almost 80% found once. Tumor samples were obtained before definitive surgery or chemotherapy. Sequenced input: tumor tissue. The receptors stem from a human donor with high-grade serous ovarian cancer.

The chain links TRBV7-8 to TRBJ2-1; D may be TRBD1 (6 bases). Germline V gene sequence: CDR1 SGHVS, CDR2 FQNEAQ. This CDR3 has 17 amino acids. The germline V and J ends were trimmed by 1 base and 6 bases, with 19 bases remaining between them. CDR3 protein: CASSLGSADRRFNEQFF. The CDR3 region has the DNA TGTGCCAGCAGCTTAGGGAGTGCAGACAGGAGATTCAATGAGCAGTTCTTC. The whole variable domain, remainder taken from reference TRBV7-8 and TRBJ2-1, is GAGVSQSPRYKVAKRGQDVALRCDPISGHVSLFWYQQALGQGPEFLTYFQNEAQLDKSGLPSDRFFAERPEGSVSTLKIQRTQQEDSAVYLCASSLGSADRRFNEQFFGPGTRLTVL.

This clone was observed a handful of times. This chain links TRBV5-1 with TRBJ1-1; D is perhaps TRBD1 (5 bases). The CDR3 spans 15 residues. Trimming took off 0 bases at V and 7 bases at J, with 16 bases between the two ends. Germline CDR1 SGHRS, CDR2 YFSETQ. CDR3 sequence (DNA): TGCGCCAGCAGCTTGGAAGTCGGGGGATTAAGTGAAGCTTTCTTT. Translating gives CASSLEVGGLSEAFF. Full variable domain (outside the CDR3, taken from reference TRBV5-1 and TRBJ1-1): KAGVTQTPRYLIKTRGQQVTLSCSPISGHRSVSWYQQTPGQGLQFLFEYFSETQRNKGNFPGRFSGRQFSNSRSEMNVSTLELGDSALYLCASSLEVGGLSEAFFGQGTRLTVV.

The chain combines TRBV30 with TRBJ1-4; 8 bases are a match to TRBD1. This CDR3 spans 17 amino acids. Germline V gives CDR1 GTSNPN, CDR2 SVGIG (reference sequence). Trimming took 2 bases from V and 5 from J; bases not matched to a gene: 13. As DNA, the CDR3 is TGTGCCTGGAGTTGGGAAATCCGGACAGGGACGAATGAAAAACTGTTTTTT. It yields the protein CAWSWEIRTGTNEKLFF.

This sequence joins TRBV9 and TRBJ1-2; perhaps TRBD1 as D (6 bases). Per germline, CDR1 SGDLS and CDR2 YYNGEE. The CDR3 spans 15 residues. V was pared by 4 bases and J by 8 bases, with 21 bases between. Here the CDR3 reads CASSILGGQLSGYTF. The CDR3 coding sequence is TGTGCCAGCAGCATCCTTGGGGGGCAGCTTAGCGGCTACACCTTC.